The clone carrying this TCR beta chain was counted between two and nine times. The entry originates in a study of blood T cell repertoires in COVID-19. Study at large: Some COVID-19 samples were acute and others convalescent; all came from the United States, Italy and Spain.

Data came from immunoSEQ multiplex PCR; TCRdb stores just in-frame clones and leaves some out. The table has about 130,000 clones, 81% seen once. Looked up from germline, CDR1 is ENHRY and CDR2 is SYGVKD. After removal of 3 bases from V and 2 bases from J, the junction contained 3 bases not matched to a gene. This CDR3 comprises 14 residues. This chain connects TRBV10-3 to TRBJ2-5, with TRBD1 matching 7 bases. This receptor was obtained from a man aged 25 to 40 with COVID-19, enrolled during active disease. The sample comprised peripheral blood. In DNA form, the CDR3 reads TGTGCCATCAGTGATGGGACAGTTCAAGAGACCCAGTACTTC. This codes for CAISDGTVQETQYF.